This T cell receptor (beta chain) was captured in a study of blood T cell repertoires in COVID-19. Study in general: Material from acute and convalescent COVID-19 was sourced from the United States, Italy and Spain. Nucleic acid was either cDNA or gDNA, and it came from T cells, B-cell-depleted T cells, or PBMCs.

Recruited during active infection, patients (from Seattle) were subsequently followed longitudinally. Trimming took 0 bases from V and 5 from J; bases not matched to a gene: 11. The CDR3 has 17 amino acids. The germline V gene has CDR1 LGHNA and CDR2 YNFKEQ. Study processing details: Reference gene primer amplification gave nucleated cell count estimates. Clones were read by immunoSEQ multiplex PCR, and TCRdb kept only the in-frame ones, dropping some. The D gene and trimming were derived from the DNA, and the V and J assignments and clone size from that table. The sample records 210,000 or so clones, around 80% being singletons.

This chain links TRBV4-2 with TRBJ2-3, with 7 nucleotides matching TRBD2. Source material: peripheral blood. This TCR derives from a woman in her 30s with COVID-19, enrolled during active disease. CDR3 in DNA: TGTGCCAGCAGCCAAGATGGGGCGGGAGACCCAAGAGATACGCAGTATTTT. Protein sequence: CASSQDGAGDPRDTQYF.